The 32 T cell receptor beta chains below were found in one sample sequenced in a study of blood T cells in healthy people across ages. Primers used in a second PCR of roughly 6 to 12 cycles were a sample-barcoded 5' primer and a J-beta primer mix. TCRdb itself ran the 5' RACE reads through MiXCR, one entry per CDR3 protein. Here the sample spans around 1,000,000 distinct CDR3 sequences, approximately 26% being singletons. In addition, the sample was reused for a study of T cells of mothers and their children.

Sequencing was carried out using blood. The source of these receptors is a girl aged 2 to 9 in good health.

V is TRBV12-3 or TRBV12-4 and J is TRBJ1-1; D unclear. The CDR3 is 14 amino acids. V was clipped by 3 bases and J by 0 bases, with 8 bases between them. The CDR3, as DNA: TGTGCCAGCAGTTTTATAGGGATGAACACTGAAGCTTTCTTT. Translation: CASSFIGMNTEAFF.

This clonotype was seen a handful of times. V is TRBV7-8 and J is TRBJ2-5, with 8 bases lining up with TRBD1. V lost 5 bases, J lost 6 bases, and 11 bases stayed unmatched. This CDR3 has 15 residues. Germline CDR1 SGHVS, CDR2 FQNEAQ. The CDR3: CASSLDRGGLKTQYF. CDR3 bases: TGTGCCAGCAGCCTAGACAGGGGCGGGTTGAAGACCCAGTACTTC.

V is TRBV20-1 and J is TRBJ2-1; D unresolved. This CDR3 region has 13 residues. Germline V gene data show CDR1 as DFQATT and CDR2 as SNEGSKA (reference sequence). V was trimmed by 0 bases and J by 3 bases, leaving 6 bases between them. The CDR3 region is CSARDPLYNEQFF. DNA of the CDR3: TGCAGTGCTAGAGATCCCCTCTACAATGAGCAGTTCTTC.

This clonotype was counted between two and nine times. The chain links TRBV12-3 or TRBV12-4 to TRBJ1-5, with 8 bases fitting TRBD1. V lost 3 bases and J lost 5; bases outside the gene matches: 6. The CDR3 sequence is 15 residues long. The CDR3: CASSFDRGGYQPQHF. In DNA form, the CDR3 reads TGTGCCAGCAGTTTCGACAGGGGAGGGTATCAGCCCCAGCATTTT.

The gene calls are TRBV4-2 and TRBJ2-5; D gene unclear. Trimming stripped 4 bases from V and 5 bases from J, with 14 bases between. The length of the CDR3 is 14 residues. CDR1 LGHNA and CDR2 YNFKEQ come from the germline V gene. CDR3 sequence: CASSRGPVSETQYF. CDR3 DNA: TGTGCCAGCAGCCGGGGTCCGGTGTCGGAGACCCAGTACTTC.

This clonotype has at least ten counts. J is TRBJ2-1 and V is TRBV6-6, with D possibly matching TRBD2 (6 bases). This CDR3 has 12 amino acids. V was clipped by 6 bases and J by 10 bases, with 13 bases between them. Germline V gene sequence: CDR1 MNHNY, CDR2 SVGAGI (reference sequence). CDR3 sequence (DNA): TGTGCCAGCAGCCTAGGACTAAGCGAGCAGTTCTTC. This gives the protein CASSLGLSEQFF.

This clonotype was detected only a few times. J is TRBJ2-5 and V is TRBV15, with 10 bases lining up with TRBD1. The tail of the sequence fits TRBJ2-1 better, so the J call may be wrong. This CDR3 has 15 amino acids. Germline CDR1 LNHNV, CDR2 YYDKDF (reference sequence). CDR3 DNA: TGTGCCACCAGCACCGACAGGGGGCTTAGCAATGAGCAGTTCTTC. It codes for CATSTDRGLSNEQFF.

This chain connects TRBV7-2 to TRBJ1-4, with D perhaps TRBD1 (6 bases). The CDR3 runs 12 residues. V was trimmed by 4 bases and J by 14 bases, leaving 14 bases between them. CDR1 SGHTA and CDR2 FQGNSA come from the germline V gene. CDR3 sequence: CASSSQGLRLFF. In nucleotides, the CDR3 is TGTGCCAGCAGCTCCCAGGGGTTAAGGCTGTTTTTT.

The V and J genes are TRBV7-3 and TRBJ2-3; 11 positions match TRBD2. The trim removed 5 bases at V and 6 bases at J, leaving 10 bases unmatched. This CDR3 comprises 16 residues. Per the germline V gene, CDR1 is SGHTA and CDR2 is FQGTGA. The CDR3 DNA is TGTGCCAGCAGCGACGGACTAGCGGGCACCGGGGATACGCAGTATTTT. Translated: CASSDGLAGTGDTQYF.

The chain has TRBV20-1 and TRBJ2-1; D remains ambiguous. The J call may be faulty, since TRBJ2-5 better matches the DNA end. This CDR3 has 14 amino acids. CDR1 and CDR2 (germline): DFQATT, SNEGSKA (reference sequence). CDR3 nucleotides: TGCAGTGCTAGACAGTCTCTGCAAGTAGAGACCCAGTACTTC. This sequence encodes CSARQSLQVETQYF.

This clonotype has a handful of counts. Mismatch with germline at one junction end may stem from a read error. The CDR3 sequence is CASSQGTASSGNAIYF. CDR3 bases: TGCGCCAGCAGCCAAGGTACGGCGAGCTCTGGAAACGCCATATATTTT. The chain recombines TRBV4-1 with TRBJ1-3; no reliable D call. The CDR3 loop spans 16 amino acids. Germline CDR1 is MGHRA and CDR2 is YSYEKL.

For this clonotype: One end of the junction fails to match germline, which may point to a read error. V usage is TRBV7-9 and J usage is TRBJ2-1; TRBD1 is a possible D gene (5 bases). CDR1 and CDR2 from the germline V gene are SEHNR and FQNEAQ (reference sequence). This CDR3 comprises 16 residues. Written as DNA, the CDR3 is TGTGCCAGCAGCACCCAAGATGACAGCTCCTGCAATGAGCAGTTCTTC. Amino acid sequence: CASSTQDDSSCNEQFF. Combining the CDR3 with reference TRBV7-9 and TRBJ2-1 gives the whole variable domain DTGVSQNPRHKITKRGQNVTFRCDPISEHNRLYWYRQTLGQGPEFLTYFQNEAQLEKSRLLSDRFSAERPKGSFSTLEIQRTEQGDSAMYLCASSTQDDSSCNEQFFGPGTRLTVL.

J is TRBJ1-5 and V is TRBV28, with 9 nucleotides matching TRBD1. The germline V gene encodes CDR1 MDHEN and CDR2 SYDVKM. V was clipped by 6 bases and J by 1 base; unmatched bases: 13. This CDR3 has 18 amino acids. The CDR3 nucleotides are TGTGCCAGCAGCCCATACCCGGGACAGGGTATAAGCAATCAGCCCCAGCATTTT. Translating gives CASSPYPGQGISNQPQHF.

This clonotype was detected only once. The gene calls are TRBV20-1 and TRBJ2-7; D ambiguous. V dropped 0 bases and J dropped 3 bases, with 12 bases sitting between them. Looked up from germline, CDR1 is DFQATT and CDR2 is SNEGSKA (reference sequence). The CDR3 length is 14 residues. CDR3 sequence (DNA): TGCAGTGCTAGAGAGGAGCGTTTCTACTACGAGCAGTACTTC. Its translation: CSAREERFYYEQYF.

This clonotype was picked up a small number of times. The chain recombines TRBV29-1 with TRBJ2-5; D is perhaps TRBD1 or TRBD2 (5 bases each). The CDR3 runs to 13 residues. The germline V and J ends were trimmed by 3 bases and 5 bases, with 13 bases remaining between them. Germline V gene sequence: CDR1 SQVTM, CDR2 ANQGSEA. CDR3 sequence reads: CSVDLRGGETQYF. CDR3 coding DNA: TGCAGCGTTGATTTGAGGGGCGGGGAGACCCAGTACTTC.

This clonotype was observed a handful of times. The CDR3 DNA follows: TGTGCCAGCAGTATTTACCCCCGAAATGGCTACACCTTC. Its protein is CASSIYPRNGYTF. The V gene is TRBV11-3, the J gene TRBJ1-2; the D is unclear. The CDR3 contains 13 residues. Trimming took off 6 bases at V and 6 bases at J, with 14 bases between the two ends. The germline V gene encodes CDR1 SGHNT and CDR2 YENEEA.

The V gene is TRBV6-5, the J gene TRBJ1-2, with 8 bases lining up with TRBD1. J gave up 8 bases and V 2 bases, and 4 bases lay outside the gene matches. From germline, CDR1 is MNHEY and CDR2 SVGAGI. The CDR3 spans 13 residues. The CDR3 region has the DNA TGTGCCAGCAGTTACCACAGGGGGGAAGGCTACACCTTC. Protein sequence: CASSYHRGEGYTF.

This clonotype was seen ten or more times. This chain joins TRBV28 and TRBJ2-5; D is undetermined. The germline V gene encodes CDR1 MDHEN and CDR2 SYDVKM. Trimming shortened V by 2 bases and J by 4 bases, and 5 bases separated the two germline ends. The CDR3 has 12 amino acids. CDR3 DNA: TGTGCCAGCAGTTTAAATCCAGAGACCCAGTACTTC. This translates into CASSLNPETQYF.

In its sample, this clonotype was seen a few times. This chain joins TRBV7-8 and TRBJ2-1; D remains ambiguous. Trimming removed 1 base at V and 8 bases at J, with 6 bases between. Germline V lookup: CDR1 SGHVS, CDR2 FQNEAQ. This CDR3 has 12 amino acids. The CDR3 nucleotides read TGTGCCAGCAGCTTAGATTTATATGAGCAGTTCTTC. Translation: CASSLDLYEQFF.

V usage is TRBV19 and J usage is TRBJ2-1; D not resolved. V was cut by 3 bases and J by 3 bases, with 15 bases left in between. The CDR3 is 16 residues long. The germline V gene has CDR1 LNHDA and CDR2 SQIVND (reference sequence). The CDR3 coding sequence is TGTGCCAGTAGTATCTTTTCGGGTGAGGTCTACAATGAGCAGTTCTTC. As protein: CASSIFSGEVYNEQFF.

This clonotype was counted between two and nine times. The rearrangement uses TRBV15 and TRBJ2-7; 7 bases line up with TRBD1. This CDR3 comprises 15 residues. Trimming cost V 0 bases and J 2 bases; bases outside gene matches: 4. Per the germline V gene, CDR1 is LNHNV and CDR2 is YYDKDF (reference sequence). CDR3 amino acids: CATSRDPGQTYEQYF. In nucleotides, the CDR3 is TGTGCCACCAGCAGAGATCCGGGACAGACCTACGAGCAGTACTTC.

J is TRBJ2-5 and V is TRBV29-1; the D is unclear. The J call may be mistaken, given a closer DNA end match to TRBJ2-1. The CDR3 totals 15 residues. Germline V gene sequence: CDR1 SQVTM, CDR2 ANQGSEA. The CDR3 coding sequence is TGCAGCGTTGCGGGCCTGGTATCCGTCCACAATGAGCAGTTCTTC. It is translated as CSVAGLVSVHNEQFF.

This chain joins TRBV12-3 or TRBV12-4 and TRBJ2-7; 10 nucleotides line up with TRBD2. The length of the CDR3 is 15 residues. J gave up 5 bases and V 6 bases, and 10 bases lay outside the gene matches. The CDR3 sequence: CASSLILAGVNEQYF. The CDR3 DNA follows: TGTGCCAGCAGCCTCATTCTAGCGGGGGTGAACGAGCAGTACTTC.

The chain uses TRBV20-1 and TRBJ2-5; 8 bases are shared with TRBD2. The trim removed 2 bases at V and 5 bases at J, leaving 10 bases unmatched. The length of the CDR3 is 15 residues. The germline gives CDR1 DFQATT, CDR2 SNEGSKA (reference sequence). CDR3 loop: CSARLALAGRETQYF. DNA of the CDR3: TGCAGTGCTAGACTAGCCTTAGCGGGGAGGGAGACCCAGTACTTC.

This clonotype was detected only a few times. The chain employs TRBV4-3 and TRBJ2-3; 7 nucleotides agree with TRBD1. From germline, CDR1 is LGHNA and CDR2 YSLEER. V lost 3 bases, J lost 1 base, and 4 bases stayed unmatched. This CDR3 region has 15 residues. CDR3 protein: CASSHATGGTDTQYF. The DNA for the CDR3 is TGCGCCAGCAGCCATGCAACAGGGGGCACAGATACGCAGTATTTT.

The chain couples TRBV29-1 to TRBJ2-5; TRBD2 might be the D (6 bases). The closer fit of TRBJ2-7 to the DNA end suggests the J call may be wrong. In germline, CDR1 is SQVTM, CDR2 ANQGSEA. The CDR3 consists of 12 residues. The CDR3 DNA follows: TGCAGCGTTGAAGCGGAGGGTGGCGAGCAGTACTTC. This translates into CSVEAEGGEQYF.

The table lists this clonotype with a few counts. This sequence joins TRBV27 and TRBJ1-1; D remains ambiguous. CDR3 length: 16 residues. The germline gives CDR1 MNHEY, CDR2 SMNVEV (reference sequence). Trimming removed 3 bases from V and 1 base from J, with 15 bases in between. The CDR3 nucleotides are TGTGCCAGCAGTTTCTCTTATACCCTGGGGAACACTGAAGCTTTCTTT. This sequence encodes CASSFSYTLGNTEAFF.

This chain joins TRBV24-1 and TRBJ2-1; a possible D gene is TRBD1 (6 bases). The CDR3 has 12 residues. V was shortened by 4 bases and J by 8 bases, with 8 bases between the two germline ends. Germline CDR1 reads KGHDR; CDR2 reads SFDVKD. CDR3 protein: CATSEYRDEQFF. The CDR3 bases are TGTGCCACCAGTGAATACAGGGATGAGCAGTTCTTC.

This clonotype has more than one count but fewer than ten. This CDR3 is CSVPRSASDTQYF. Here the CDR3 DNA reads TGCAGCGTACCCCGGTCGGCTTCGGATACGCAGTATTTT. This chain joins TRBV20-1 and TRBJ2-3; no clear D. This CDR3 has 13 residues. The germline gives CDR1 DFQATT, CDR2 SNEGSKA (reference sequence).

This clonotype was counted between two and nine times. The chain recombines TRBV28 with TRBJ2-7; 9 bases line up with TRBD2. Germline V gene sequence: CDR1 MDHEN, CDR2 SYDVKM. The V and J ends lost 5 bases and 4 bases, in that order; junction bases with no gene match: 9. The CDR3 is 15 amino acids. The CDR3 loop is CASSPPGTSLYEQYF. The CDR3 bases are TGTGCCAGCAGTCCCCCCGGGACTAGCTTGTACGAGCAGTACTTC.

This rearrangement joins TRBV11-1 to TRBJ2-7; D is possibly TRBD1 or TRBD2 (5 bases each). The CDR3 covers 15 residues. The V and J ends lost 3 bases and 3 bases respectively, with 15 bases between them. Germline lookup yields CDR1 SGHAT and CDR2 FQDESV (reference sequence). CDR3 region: CASSFSVGPSYEQYF. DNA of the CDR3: TGTGCCAGCAGCTTTTCCGTGGGACCTAGCTACGAGCAGTACTTC. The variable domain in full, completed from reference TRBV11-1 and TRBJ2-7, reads EAEVAQSPRYKITEKSQAVAFWCDPISGHATLYWYRQILGQGPELLVQFQDESVVDDSQLPKDRFSAERLKGVDSTLKIQPAELGDSAMYLCASSFSVGPSYEQYFGPGTRLTVT.

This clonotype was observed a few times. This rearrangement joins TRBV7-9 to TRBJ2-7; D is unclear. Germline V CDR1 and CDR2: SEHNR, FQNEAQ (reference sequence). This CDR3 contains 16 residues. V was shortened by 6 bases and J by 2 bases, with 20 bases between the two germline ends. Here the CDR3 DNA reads TGTGCCAGCAGTGACACCATCTTCAAAGAAGCCTACGAGCAGTACTTC. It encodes CASSDTIFKEAYEQYF.